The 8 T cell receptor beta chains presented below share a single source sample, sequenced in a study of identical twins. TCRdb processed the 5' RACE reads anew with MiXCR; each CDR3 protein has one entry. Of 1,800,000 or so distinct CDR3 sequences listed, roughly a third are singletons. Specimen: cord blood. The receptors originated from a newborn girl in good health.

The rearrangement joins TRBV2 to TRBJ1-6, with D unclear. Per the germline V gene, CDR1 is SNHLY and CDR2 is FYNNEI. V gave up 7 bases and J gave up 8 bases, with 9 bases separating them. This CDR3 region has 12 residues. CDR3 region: CASKDGDSPLHF. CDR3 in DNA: TGTGCCAGCAAAGACGGGGATTCACCCCTCCACTTT. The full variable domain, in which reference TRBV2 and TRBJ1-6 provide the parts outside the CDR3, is EPEVTQTPSHQVTQMGQEVILRCVPISNHLYFYWYRQILGQKVEFLVSFYNNEISEKSEIFDDQFSVERPDGSNFTLKIRSTKLEDSAMYFCASKDGDSPLHFGNGTRLTVT.

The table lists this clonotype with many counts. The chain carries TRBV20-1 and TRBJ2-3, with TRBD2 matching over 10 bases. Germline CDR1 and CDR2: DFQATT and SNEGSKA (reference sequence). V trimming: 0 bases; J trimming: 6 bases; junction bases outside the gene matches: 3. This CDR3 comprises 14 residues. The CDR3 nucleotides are TGCAGTGCTAGAGACCGGACTAGCGGCGATACGCAGTATTTT. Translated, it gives CSARDRTSGDTQYF.

CDR3 sequence reads: CSANEAEREYNEQFF. The CDR3, as DNA: TGCAGTGCCAACGAAGCTGAGCGGGAGTACAATGAGCAGTTCTTC. This sequence joins TRBV20-1 and TRBJ2-1, with 8 bases identical to TRBD2. The CDR3 is 15 amino acids. Germline values: CDR1 DFQATT, CDR2 SNEGSKA (reference sequence). J was trimmed by 4 bases and V by 6 bases; bases with no gene match: 11.

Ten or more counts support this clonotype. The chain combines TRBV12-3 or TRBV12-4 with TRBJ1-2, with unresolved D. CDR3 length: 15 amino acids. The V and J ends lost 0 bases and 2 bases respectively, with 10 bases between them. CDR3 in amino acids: CASSLAGRLNYGYTF. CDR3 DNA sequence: TGTGCCAGCAGTTTAGCGGGGAGGTTGAACTATGGCTACACCTTC.

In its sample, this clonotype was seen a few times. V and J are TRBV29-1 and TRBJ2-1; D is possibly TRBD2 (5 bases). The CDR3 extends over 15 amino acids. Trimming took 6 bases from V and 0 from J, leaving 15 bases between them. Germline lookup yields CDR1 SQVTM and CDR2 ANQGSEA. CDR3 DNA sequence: TGCAGCGTCGACCGGGCGGGTCTCTCCTACAATGAGCAGTTCTTC. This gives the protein CSVDRAGLSYNEQFF.

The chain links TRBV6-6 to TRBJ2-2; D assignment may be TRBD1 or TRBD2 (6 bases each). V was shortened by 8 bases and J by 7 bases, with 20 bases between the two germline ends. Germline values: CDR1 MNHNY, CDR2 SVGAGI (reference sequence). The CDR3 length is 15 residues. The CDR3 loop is CASWGDLRGHGELFF. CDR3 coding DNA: TGTGCCAGCTGGGGAGATTTGCGGGGACACGGGGAGCTGTTTTTT.

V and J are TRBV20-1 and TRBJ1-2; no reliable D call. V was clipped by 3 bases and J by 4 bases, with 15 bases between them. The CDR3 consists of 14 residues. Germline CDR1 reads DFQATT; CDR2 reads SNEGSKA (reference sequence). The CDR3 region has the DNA TGCAGTGCTAGTGTCCCTTCCGAGGGCTATGGCTACACCTTC. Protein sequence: CSASVPSEGYGYTF.

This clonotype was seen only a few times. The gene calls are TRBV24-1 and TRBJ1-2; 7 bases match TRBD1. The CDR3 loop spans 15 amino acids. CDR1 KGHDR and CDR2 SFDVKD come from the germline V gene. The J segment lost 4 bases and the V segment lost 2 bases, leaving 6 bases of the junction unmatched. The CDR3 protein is CATSDSRQGSYGYTF. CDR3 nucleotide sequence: TGTGCCACCAGTGATTCCCGACAGGGAAGCTATGGCTACACCTTC.